This T cell receptor (beta chain) derives from a study of T cells in Graves' hyperthyroidism and ophthalmopathy (dated by TCRdb to about 2019). Looking at the study overall: Peripheral blood was sampled at the time of initial diagnosis, prior to any treatment. A discovery cohort of roughly 100 patients, about 44 with Graves' ophthalmopathy and under 60 with stable Graves' hyperthyroidism, was used to find distinguishing TCR V-J signatures. Prospective prediction of ophthalmopathy was tested in an independent validation cohort of 18 to 20 hyperthyroidism patients and some 17 patients who later progressed to ophthalmopathy. The approximately 90 discovery patients were divided at random into training and test sets in a 7:3 ratio. The paper describes TCR Vbeta CDR3 sequencing of 140 or so peripheral blood samples, made up of 43 ophthalmopathy patients, 70 to 80 hyperthyroidism patients and approximately 17 progressor patients. Thyroid tissue and blood T-cell repertoires from six Graves' hyperthyroidism patients were also compared in the study. After blood sampling, hyperthyroidism patients were treated with methimazole at a starting dose of 30 mg daily, and ophthalmopathy patients were treated with high-dose intravenous methylprednisolone. General conclusions and limits of the study: In validation, the model predicted progression to ophthalmopathy with approximately 71% sensitivity and about 73% specificity, a median of 6.5 months before onset. Most expanded thyroid clonotypes (frequency above 0.001) were also detected in blood, a finding suggesting that blood repertoires may reflect thyroid immune responses. A 13 V-J signature model separated ophthalmopathy from stable hyperthyroidism, with approximately 86% sensitivity and roughly 84% specificity in cross-validation and 80%/75% in testing. Sample size was not statistically predetermined, and blinding of investigators to group allocation was not performed.

The sample holds many counts of this clonotype. The antigen this receptor binds is unknown. No qualities accompany the bases; no much larger clone lies one base away. Ophthalmopathy patients had moderately to severely active disease, with a Clinical Activity Score of 3 or more, a NOSPECS grade of 4 or more, and a disease duration of less than 3 months. Any patient with an uncontrolled infection, another autoimmune disease, pregnancy or lactation was excluded. Diagnoses were established on the basis of clinical symptoms, serum thyroxine and TRAb, thyroid ultrasound, and orbital computed tomography. Ficoll-Paque density gradient centrifugation was used to isolate PBMCs from approximately 10 ml of fresh peripheral blood. Trizol reagent was used to extract total RNA, and RNA quality was then checked on an Agilent 2100 Bioanalyzer. TCR beta CDR3 regions were amplified from RNA transcripts. The TCR CDR3 was subjected to a first round of RT-PCR using the HTBI primer set and the Qiagen OneStep RT-PCR kit. Libraries were constructed in a second round of multiplex PCR, after which size selection and purification were performed. Paired-end sequencing of the libraries was performed with 100 bp reads on an Illumina HiSeq2000. Concerning the study's data processing: Raw data were processed with SOAPnuke, discarding reads with adapters, uncalled bases, mean Phred below 15, or no exact constant-primer or identifier match. COPE v1.2.5 was used to merge high-quality paired reads, and clonotypes were defined as unique nucleotide sequences. MiTCR v1.1 was used to align the clonotypes against IMGT TRBV, TRBD and TRBJ reference segments. The analysis included only V-J combinations with a frequency above 0.0001, which together covered about 99% of the repertoires. A TCS score was defined as the ratio between F50 (clonal expansion) and ExV (chaos), using BLOSUM62-based TCRdist between CDR3 peptides within each V-J. Welch's t-statistics and random forest reduced roughly 540 V-J features to around 14, which were used in a naive Bayes classifier (R e1071). Starting from the raw public reads, TCRdb applied fastp trimming at Q25, assembled clones with MiXCR and retained in-frame beta chains. Entries are consolidated by CDR3 protein sequence, retaining the most common genes and DNA. These V and J calls derive from TCRdb rather than the authors' analysis. Here the sample has hundreds of thousands of distinct CDR3 sequences; around 20% occur a single time. The biggest ten clones account for 30% to 40% of the sample.

The CDR3 goes from the cysteine to the phenylalanine over 11 residues. The read is trimmed to its CDR3 DNA, 33 bases read in frame from base 1. Trimming takes 0 bases from V and 9 bases from J, and the germline ends sit 6 bases apart. CDR1 and CDR2 (GTSNPN, SVGIG) derive from the germline V gene (reference sequence). This clonotype originated in a man in his thirties or forties with Graves' ophthalmopathy. In this chain, TRBV30 is recombined with TRBJ1-3; the D gene remains uncertain. Sequencing used blood. Here the CDR3 is given as CAWSVPGTIYF. The bases read TGTGCCTGGAGTGTTCCAGGCACCATATATTTT.